These T cell receptor beta chains were read from a single sample in a study of cytomegalovirus exposure and HLA in healthy donors. Some clones are missing from TCRdb's copy, which holds only in-frame ones; the method was immunoSEQ multiplex PCR. The sample lists about 200,000 clones; around nine tenths were seen once. The sample consisted of PBMCs. The receptors were sampled from a woman aged 18 to 35 in good health and CMV-seropositive. Each CDR3 is given with its conserved first and last residue. D genes are given only for firm matches. Clone sizes are given selectively: once, few, many, or a class where the clone is expanded.

d_gene | j_gene | v_gene | abundance | CDR3nt | CDR3aa
NA | TRBJ1-2 | TRBV7-9 | NA | TGTGCCAGCAGCTTACCCGGGGGGTATTCGGGGGCTTATGGCTACACCTTC | CASSLPGGYSGAYGYTF
NA | TRBJ2-1 | TRBV9 | NA | TGTGCCAGCAGCGAGGAGGGCCTCTCCTACAATGAGCAGTTCTTC | CASSEEGLSYNEQFF
NA | TRBJ1-4 | TRBV5-6 | once | TGTGCCAGCAGTTTTGGGAGGGCCCTTAATGAAAAACTGTTTTTT | CASSFGRALNEKLFF
NA | TRBJ2-1 | TRBV28 | NA | TGTGCCAGCAGGGCTACAGGGAGAGGCTACAATGAGCAGTTCTTC | CASRATGRGYNEQFF
NA | TRBJ1-3 | TRBV27 | once | TGTGCCAGCAGTCCTCTGGGGGCGACCCCTCTCGGGAACACCATATATTTT | CASSPLGATPLGNTIYF
TRBD1 | TRBJ1-2 | TRBV6-1 | NA | TGTGCCAGCAGATGGGACAGGGGCGATGGCTACACCTTC | CASRWDRGDGYTF
NA | TRBJ1-5 | TRBV18 | medium-sized | TGTGCCAGCTCACAAGACAGGCAGGACAATCAGCCCCAGCATTTT | CASSQDRQDNQPQHF
TRBD2 | TRBJ2-1 | TRBV27 | NA | TGTGCCAGCAGCCATGGTGGGGCGGGAGGATTGTATGAGCAGTTCTTC | CASSHGGAGGLYEQFF
TRBD1 | TRBJ2-7 | TRBV27 | few | TGTGCCAGCAGTTGGGACAGCGTTTCCTACGAGCAGTACTTC | CASSWDSVSYEQYF
TRBD1 | TRBJ2-3 | TRBV5-1 | NA | TGCGCCAGGCCCCGGGACAGGGGGGCGATTGGGCGGGACTACAGCACAGATACGCAGTATTTT | CARPRDRGAIGRDYSTDTQYF
TRBD1 | TRBJ1-2 | TRBV19 | NA | TGTGCCAGTAGTCTTACAGGGGTAGGGGCAGCGGGCTACACCTTC | CASSLTGVGAAGYTF
NA | TRBJ1-3 | TRBV7-9 | NA | TGTGCCAGCAGCCCCATAGGTTCAGGGACTGGAAACACCATATATTTT | CASSPIGSGTGNTIYF
TRBD1 | TRBJ1-1 | TRBV28 | NA | TGTGCCAGCAGTCCATTAACCAGGGGGCGCAAAACTGAAGCTTTCTTT | CASSPLTRGRKTEAFF
TRBD2 | TRBJ2-1 | TRBV6-1 | NA | TGTGCCAGCAGTGAACTAGCGGGAGCGGACTACAATGAGCAGTTCTTC | CASSELAGADYNEQFF
NA | TRBJ2-7 | TRBV6-5 | NA | TGTGCCAGCAGCCCCAGGGCAGGGGGGTCCTACGAGCAGTACTTC | CASSPRAGGSYEQYF
TRBD1 | TRBJ2-7 | TRBV27 | NA | TGTGCCAGCAGTAACACCCCGGGACAGATAGTGAAAGGCGAGCAGTACTTC | CASSNTPGQIVKGEQYF
NA | TRBJ2-7 | TRBV15 | NA | TGTGCCACCAGCAGAGGAGGATTCTCCTACGAGCAGTACTTC | CATSRGGFSYEQYF
TRBD2 | TRBJ2-7 | TRBV7-8 | NA | TGTGCCAGCAGCCCACGACTAGCGGGAGCGATGGGGGGCTCCTACGAGCAGTACTTC | CASSPRLAGAMGGSYEQYF
NA | TRBJ1-1 | TRBV28 | NA | TGTGCCAGCAGCCCGGTGCTCGGAGTAATGAACACTGAAGCTTTCTTT | CASSPVLGVMNTEAFF
NA | TRBJ2-1 | TRBV15 | once | TGTGCCACCAGCAGAGATATATTTAAGGAGAATTGGAACAATGAGCAGTTCTTC | CATSRDIFKENWNNEQFF
NA | TRBJ2-1 | TRBV6-1 | once | TGTGCCAGCAGTGCCCGCGCCCTTAATGAGCAGTTCTTC | CASSARALNEQFF
TRBD1 | TRBJ2-7 | TRBV11-1 | few | TGTGCCAGCAGTTCAAGCTCCGGGACAGGGAACTACGAGCAGTACTTC | CASSSSSGTGNYEQYF
TRBD1 | TRBJ2-4 | TRBV27 | NA | TGTGCCACCGGGCCGGGACAGGGAAACATTCAGTACTTC | CATGPGQGNIQYF